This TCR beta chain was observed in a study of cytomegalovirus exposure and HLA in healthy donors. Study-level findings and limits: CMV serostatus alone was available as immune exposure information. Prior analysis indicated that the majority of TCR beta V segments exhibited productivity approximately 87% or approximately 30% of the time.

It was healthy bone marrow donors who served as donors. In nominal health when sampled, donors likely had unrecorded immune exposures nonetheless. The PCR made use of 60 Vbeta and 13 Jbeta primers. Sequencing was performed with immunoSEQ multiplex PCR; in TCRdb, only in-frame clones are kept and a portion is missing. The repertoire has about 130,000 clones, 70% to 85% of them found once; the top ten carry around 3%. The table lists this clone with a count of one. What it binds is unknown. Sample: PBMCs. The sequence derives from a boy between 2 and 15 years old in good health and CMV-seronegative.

The CDR3 DNA follows: TGCGCCAGCAGTGAGTCGTTAAGGCTAGCGGGAGTAGAAGAGCAGTTCTTC. Translating it yields CASSESLRLAGVEEQFF. V gene TRBV10-1 combines with J gene TRBJ2-1, with 10 nucleotides matching TRBD2. CDR1 and CDR2 (germline): WNHNN, SYGVQD (reference sequence). The junction had 12 bases not matched to a gene; V was cut back by 0 bases and J by 10 bases. This CDR3 comprises 17 residues.